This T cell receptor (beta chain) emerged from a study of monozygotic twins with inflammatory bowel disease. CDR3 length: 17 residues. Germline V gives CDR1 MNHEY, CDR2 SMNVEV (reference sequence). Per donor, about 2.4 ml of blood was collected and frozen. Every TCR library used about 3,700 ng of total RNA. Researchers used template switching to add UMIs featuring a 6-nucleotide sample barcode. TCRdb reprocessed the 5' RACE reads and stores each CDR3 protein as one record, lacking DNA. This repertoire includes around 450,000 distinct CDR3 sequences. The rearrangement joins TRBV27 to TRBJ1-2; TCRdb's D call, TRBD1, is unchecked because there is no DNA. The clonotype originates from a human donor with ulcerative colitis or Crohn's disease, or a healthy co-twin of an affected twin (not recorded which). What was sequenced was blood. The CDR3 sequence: CASSGLLAGTGDYGYTF.